One sample yielded the 7 T cell receptor beta chains listed below, sequenced in a study of monozygotic twins with inflammatory bowel disease. From its re-call of the 5' RACE reads, TCRdb lists each CDR3 protein once, without DNA. The sample has 200,000 to 250,000 distinct CDR3 sequences. Material: blood. These receptors were collected from a human donor with ulcerative colitis or Crohn's disease, or a healthy co-twin of an affected twin (not recorded which).

J is TRBJ1-6 and V is TRBV5-8; TCRdb calls TRBD1, which cannot be checked without DNA. CDR3 length: 16 residues. Germline loops: CDR1 SGHTS, CDR2 YDEGEE. CDR3 amino acids: CASSRNRQGAQSPLHF.

The chain is built from TRBV7-6 and TRBJ2-3. The germline V gene encodes CDR1 SGHVS and CDR2 FNYEAQ. CDR3 size: 11 residues. This CDR3 is CASSSEITQYF.

The chain recombines TRBV6-2 or TRBV6-3 with TRBJ2-5; TCRdb's D call of TRBD2 is untestable without DNA. Germline CDR1 is MNHEY and CDR2 is SVGEGT. The CDR3 contains 18 residues. CDR3 protein: CASRSANLGLALQETQYF.

CDR3: CASSAERFYGYTF. The chain is built from TRBV7-9 and TRBJ1-2. The CDR3 is 13 amino acids. From germline, CDR1 is SEHNR and CDR2 FQNEAQ (reference sequence). Full variable domain (outside the CDR3, taken from reference TRBV7-9 and TRBJ1-2): DTGVSQNPRHKITKRGQNVTFRCDPISEHNRLYWYRQTLGQGPEFLTYFQNEAQLEKSRLLSDRFSAERPKGSFSTLEIQRTEQGDSAMYLCASSAERFYGYTFGSGTRLTVV.

V is TRBV6-5 and J is TRBJ1-4; as DNA is missing, the TRBD1 call by TCRdb cannot be tested. The CDR3 runs to 15 residues. Germline assignment: CDR1 MNHEY and CDR2 SVGAGI. CDR3 sequence: CASSYFPGIGEKLFF.

The chain couples TRBV29-1 to TRBJ1-2; there is no DNA to check the TCRdb D call of TRBD1. CDR1 is SQVTM, CDR2 ANQGSEA, per germline. This CDR3 region has 12 residues. The CDR3 is CSVRTGGTGYTF.

J is TRBJ2-1 and V is TRBV5-6; TCRdb designates TRBD1, a call that cannot be tested without DNA. The CDR3 has 14 amino acids. CDR1 is SGHDT and CDR2 is YYEEEE in the germline V gene. This chain's CDR3 is CASSAGGWDNEQFF.